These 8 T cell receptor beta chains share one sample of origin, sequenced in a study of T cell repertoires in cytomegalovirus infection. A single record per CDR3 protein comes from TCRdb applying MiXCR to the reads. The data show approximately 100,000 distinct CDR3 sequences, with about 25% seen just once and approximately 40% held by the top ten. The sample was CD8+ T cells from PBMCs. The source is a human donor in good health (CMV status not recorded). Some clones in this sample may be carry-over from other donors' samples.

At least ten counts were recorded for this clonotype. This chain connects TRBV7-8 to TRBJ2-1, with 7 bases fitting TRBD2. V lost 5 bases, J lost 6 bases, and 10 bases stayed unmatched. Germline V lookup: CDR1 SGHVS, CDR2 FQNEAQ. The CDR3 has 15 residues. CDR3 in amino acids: CASSEGTIMSNEQFF. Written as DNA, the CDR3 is TGTGCCAGCAGCGAAGGGACTATTATGTCCAATGAGCAGTTCTTC.

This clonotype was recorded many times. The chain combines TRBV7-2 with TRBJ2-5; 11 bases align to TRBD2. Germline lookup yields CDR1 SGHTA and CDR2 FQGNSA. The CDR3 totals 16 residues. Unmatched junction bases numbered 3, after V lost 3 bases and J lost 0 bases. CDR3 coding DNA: TGTGCCAGCAGCTTTCCACTAGCGGGAGACCAAGAGACCCAGTACTTC. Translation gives CASSFPLAGDQETQYF. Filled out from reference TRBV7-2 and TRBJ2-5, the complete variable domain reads GAGVSQSPSNKVTEKGKDVELRCDPISGHTALYWYRQSLGQGLEFLIYFQGNSAPDKSGLPSDRFSAERTGGSVSTLTIQRTQQEDSAVYLCASSFPLAGDQETQYFGPGTRLLVL.

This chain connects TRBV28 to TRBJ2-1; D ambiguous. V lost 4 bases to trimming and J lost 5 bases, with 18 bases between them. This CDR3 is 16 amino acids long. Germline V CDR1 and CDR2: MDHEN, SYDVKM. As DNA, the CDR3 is TGTGCCAGCAGTTCTACTCGACTGGATTCGCACAATGAGCAGTTCTTC. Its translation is CASSSTRLDSHNEQFF.

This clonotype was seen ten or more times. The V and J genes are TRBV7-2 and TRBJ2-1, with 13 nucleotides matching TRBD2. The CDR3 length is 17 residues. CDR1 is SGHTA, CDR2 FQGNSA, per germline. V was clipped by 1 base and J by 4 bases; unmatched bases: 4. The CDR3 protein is CASSLGLAGGLYNEQFF. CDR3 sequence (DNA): TGTGCCAGCAGCTTAGGACTAGCGGGAGGTCTGTACAATGAGCAGTTCTTC.

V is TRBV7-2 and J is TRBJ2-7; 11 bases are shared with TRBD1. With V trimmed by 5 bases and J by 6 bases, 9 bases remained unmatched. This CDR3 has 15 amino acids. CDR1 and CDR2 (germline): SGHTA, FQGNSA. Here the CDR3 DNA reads TGTGCCAGCAGCCCATCAGGACAGGGGGCAAGCGAGCAGTACTTC. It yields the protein CASSPSGQGASEQYF. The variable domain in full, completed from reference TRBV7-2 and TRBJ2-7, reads GAGVSQSPSNKVTEKGKDVELRCDPISGHTALYWYRQSLGQGLEFLIYFQGNSAPDKSGLPSDRFSAERTGGSVSTLTIQRTQQEDSAVYLCASSPSGQGASEQYFGPGTRLTVT.

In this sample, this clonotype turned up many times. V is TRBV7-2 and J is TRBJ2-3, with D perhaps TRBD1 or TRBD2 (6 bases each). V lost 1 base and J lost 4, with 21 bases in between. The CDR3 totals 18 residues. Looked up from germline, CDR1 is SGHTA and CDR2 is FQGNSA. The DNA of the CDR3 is TGTGCCAGCAGCTTAGGGGAGGCGGAGGGGGGTCGGGCAGATACGCAGTATTTT. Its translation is CASSLGEAEGGRADTQYF.

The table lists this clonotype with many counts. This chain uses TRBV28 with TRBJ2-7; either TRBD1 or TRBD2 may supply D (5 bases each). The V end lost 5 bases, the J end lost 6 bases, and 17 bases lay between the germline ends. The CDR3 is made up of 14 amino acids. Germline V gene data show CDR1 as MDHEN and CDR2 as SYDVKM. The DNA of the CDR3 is TGTGCCAGCAGTCGCCCGGACGGGGCCGCCGAGCAGTACTTC. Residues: CASSRPDGAAEQYF.

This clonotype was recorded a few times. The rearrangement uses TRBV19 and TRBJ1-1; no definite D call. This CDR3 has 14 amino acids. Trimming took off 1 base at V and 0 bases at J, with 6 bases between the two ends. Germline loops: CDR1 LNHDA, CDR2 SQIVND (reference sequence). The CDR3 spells CASSIGGMNTEAFF. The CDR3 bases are TGTGCCAGTAGTATAGGCGGAATGAACACTGAAGCTTTCTTT.